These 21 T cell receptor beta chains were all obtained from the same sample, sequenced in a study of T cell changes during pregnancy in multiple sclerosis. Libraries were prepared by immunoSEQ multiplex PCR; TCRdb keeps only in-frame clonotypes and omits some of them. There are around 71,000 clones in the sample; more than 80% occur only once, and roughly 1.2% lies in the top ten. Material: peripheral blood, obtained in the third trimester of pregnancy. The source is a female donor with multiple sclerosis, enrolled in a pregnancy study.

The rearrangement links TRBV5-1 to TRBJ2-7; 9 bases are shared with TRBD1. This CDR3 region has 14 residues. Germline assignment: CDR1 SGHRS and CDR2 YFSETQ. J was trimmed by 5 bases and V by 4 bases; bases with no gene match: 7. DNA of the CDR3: TGCGCCAGCAGCCGAGGGACAGGGCGGGACGAGCAGTACTTC. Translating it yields CASSRGTGRDEQYF.

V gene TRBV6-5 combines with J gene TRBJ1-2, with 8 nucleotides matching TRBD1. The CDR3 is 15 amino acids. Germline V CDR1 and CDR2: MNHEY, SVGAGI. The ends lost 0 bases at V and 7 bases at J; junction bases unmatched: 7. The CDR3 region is CASSYSRQGAFGYTF. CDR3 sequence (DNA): TGTGCCAGCAGTTACTCCAGGCAGGGGGCGTTTGGCTACACCTTC.

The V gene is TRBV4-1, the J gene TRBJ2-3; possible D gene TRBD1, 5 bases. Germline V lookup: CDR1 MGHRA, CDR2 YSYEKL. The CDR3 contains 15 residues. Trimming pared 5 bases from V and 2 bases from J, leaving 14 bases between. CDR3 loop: CASSFLRALTDTQYF. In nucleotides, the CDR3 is TGCGCCAGCAGCTTCCTCAGGGCGCTCACAGATACGCAGTATTTT.

The CDR3 nucleotides are TGCAGCGTTGAAAGGTGGCGGGGTTCCGGGAGCACAGATACGCAGTATTTT. This codes for CSVERWRGSGSTDTQYF. The chain joins TRBV29-1 to TRBJ2-3; tentative D call: TRBD2 (6 bases). V was pared by 2 bases and J by 0 bases, with 18 bases between. There are 17 residues in the CDR3. Per germline, CDR1 SQVTM and CDR2 ANQGSEA.

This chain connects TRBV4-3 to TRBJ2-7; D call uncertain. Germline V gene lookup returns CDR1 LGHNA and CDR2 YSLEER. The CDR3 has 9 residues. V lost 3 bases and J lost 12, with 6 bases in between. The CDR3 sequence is CASSHLLYF. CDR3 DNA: TGCGCCAGCAGCCATTTACTGTACTTC.

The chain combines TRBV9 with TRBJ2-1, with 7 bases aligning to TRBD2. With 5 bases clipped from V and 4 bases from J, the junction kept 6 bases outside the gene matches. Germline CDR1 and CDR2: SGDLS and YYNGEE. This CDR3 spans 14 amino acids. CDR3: CASRQTSVYNEQFF. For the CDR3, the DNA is TGTGCCAGCAGACAAACTAGCGTATACAATGAGCAGTTCTTC.

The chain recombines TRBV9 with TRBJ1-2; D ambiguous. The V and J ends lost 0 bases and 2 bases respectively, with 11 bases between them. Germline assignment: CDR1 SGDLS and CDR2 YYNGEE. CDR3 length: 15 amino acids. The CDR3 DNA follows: TGTGCCAGCAGCGTAGAAGCATCTCCCAACTATGGCTACACCTTC. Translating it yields CASSVEASPNYGYTF.

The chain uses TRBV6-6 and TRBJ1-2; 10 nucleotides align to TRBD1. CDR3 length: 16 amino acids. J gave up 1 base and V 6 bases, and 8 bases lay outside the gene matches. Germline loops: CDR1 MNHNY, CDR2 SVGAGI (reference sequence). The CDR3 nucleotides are TGTGCCAGCAGACCCACCGGACAGGGGGGTAACTATGGCTACACCTTC. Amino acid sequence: CASRPTGQGGNYGYTF.

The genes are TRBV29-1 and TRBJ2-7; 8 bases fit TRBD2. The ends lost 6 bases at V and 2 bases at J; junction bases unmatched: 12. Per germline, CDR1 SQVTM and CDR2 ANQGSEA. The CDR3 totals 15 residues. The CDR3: CSVTGHREGPYEQYF. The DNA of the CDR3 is TGCAGCGTGACGGGGCACCGGGAGGGCCCCTACGAGCAGTACTTC.

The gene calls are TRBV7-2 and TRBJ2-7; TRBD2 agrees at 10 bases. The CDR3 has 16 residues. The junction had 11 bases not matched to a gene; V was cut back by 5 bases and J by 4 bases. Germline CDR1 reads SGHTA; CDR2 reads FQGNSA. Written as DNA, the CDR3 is TGTGCCAGCAGCCCACGGGCTAGCGGGAGACGATACGAGCAGTACTTC. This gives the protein CASSPRASGRRYEQYF.

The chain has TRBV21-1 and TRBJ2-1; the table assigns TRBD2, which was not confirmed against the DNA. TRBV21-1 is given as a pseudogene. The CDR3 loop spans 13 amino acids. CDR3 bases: TGTGCCACCCCTAGCGGGAGGTGCAATGAGCAGTTCTTC. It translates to CATPSGRCNEQFF.

The CDR3 sequence: CASSVDRDTQYF. The CDR3 nucleotides are TGTGCCAGCAGCGTAGACCGGGATACGCAGTATTTT. The chain joins TRBV9 to TRBJ2-3; D is undetermined. The germline CDR1 and CDR2 sequences are SGDLS and YYNGEE. V shed 0 bases and J shed 6 bases, with 5 bases lying between them. The CDR3 has 12 amino acids.

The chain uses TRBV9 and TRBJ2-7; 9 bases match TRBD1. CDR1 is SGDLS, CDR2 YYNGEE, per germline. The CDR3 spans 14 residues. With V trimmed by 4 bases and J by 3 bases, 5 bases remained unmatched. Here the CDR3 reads CASSLGQGFYEQYF. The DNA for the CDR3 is TGTGCCAGCAGCCTGGGACAGGGATTCTACGAGCAGTACTTC.

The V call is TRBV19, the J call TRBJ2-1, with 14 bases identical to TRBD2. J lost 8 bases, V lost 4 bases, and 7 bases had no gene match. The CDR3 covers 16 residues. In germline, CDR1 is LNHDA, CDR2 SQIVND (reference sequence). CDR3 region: CASSTRTSGRFHEQFF. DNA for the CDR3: TGTGCCAGTAGTACGAGGACTAGCGGGAGGTTCCATGAGCAGTTCTTC. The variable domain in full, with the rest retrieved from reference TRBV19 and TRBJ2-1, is DGGITQSPKYLFRKEGQNVTLSCEQNLNHDAMYWYRQDPGQGLRLIYYSQIVNDFQKGDIAEGYSVSREKKESFPLTVTSAQKNPTAFYLCASSTRTSGRFHEQFFGPGTRLTVL.

The CDR3 protein is CASSFPSTDTQYF. CDR3 sequence (DNA): TGTGCCAGCAGCTTCCCTAGCACAGATACGCAGTATTTT. V and J are TRBV7-6 and TRBJ2-3; D not certain. Germline assignment: CDR1 SGHVS and CDR2 FNYEAQ. The V end lost 3 bases, the J end lost 0 bases, and 4 bases lay between the germline ends. The length of the CDR3 is 13 residues.

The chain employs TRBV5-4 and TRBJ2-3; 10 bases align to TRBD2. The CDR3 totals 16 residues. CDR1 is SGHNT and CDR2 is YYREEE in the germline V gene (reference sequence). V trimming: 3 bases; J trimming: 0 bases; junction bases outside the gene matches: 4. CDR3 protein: CASSWKLAGSTDTQYF. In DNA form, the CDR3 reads TGTGCCAGCAGCTGGAAACTAGCGGGAAGCACAGATACGCAGTATTTT.

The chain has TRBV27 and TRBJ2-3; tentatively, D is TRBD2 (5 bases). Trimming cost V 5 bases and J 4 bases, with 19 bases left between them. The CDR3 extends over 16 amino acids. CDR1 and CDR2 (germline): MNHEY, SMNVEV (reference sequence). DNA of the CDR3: TGTGCCAGCAGTCCACGGACTCATACCGGGGCAGATACGCAGTATTTT. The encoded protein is CASSPRTHTGADTQYF.

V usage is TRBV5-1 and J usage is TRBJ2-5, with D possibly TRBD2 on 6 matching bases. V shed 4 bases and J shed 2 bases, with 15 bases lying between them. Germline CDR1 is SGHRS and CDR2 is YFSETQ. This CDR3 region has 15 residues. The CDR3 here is CASSPTSSAQETQYF. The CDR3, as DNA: TGCGCCAGCAGCCCGACGTCTAGCGCTCAAGAGACCCAGTACTTC. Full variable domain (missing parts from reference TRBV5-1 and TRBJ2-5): KAGVTQTPRYLIKTRGQQVTLSCSPISGHRSVSWYQQTPGQGLQFLFEYFSETQRNKGNFPGRFSGRQFSNSRSEMNVSTLELGDSALYLCASSPTSSAQETQYFGPGTRLLVL.

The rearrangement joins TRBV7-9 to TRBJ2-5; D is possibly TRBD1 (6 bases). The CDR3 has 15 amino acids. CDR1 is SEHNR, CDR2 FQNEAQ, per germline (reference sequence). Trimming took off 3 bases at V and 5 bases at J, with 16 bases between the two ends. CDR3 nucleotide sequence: TGTGCCAGCAGCTTCCAATCAGGGGTTGTTGAGACCCAGTACTTC. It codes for CASSFQSGVVETQYF.

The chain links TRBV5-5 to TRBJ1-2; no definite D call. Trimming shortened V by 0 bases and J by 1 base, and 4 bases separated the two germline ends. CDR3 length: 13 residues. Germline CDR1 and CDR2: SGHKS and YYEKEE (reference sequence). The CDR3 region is CASSLGHNYGYTF. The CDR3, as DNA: TGTGCCAGCAGCTTGGGGCATAACTATGGCTACACCTTC.

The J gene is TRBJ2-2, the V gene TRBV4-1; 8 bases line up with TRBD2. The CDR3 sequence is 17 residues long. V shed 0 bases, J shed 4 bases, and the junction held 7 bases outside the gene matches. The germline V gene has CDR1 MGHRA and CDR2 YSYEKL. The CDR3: CASSQDAAGEFTGELFF. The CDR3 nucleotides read TGCGCCAGCAGCCAAGATGCAGCGGGAGAGTTCACCGGGGAGCTGTTTTTT.